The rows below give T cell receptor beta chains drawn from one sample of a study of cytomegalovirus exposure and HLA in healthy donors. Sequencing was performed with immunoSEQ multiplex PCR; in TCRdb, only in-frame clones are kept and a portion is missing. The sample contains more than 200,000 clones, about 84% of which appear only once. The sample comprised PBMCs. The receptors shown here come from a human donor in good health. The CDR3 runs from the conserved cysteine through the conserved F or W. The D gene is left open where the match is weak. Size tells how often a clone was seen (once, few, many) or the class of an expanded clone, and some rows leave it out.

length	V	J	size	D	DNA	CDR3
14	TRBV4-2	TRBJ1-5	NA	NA	TGTGCCAGCAGCCAAGATGAGAGCAATCAGCCCCAGCATTTT	CASSQDESNQPQHF
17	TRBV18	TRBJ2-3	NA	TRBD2	TGTGCCAGCTCGCGCTACCGGGGTAGCGGGAGTGGAGATACGCAGTATTTT	CASSRYRGSGSGDTQYF
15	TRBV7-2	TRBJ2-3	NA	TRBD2	TGTGCCAGCACCAACCCTAGCGGAAGCACAGATACGCAGTATTTT	CASTNPSGSTDTQYF
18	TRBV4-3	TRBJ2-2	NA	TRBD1	TGCGCCACCCCGGACAGGGGGCACCACCCATGGGACACCGGGGAGCTGTTTTTT	CATPDRGHHPWDTGELFF
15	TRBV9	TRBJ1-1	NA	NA	TGTGCCAGCAGCTTCGGGAGCAGCATGAACACTGAAGCTTTCTTT	CASSFGSSMNTEAFF
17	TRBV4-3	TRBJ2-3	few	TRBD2	TGCGCCAGCAGCCAAGGAGTAGCGGGAAGATCCACAGATACGCAGTATTTT	CASSQGVAGRSTDTQYF
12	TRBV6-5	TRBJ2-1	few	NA	TGTGCCAGCAGTTGGACTGGCAATGAGCAGTTCTTC	CASSWTGNEQFF
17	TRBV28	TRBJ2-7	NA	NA	TGTGCCAGCAGTTACCTCCTTATCGGCGGGCAAAGCTACGAGCAGTACTTC	CASSYLLIGGQSYEQYF
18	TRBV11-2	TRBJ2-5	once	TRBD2	TGTGCCAGCAGCTTTGTAGCGGGAGGGCGCGATCGGGAGGAGACCCAGTACTTC	CASSFVAGGRDREETQYF
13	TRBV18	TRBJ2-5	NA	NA	TGTGCCAGCTCACCAGGGCTCCAAGAGACCCAGTACTTC	CASSPGLQETQYF
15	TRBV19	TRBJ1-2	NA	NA	TGTGCCAGTAGTCCTATATCGTCACAGGGTTATGGCTACACCTTC	CASSPISSQGYGYTF
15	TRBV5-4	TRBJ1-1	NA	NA	TGTGCCAGCAGCTTGCCAGGGGCTGTTCGCACTGAAGCTTTCTTT	CASSLPGAVRTEAFF
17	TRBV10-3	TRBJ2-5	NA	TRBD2	TGTGCCATCAGTGAGTTGGGACTAGCGGGTTACCAAGAGACCCAGTACTTC	CAISELGLAGYQETQYF
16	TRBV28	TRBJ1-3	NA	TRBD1	TGTGCCAGCAGTGGGGGACAGGGGGCCCCTGGAAACACCATATATTTT	CASSGGQGAPGNTIYF
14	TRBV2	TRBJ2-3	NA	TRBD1	TGTGCCTCAAATACAGGGGTTTACACAGATACGCAGTATTTT	CASNTGVYTDTQYF
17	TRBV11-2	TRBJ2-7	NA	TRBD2	TGTGCCAGCAGCTTAAGTGCTAGCGGGACTCACTCCTACGAGCAGTACTTC	CASSLSASGTHSYEQYF
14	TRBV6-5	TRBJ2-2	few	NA	TGTGCCAGCAGTATTACAGAAAACACCGGGGAGCTGTTTTTT	CASSITENTGELFF
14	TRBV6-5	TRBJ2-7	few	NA	TGTGCCAGCAGCCTAAATAGAGGGTCCTACGAGCAGTACTTC	CASSLNRGSYEQYF
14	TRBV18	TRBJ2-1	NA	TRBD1	TGTGCCAGCTTTGAGCAGGGGGCGCAGAATGAGCAGTTCTTC	CASFEQGAQNEQFF
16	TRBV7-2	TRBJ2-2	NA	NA	TGTGCCAGCAGCTTAGTAGGGGTCGAGAACACCGGGGAGCTGTTTTTT	CASSLVGVENTGELFF
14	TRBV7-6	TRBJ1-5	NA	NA	TGTGCCAGCAGCTTAGGACAGAGCAATCAGCCCCAGCATTTT	CASSLGQSNQPQHF
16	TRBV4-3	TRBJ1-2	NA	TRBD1	TGCGCCAGCAGCCAAGATCGGTTCACAGGGGCCTATGGCTACACCTTC	CASSQDRFTGAYGYTF
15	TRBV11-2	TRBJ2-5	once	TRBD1	TGTGCCAGCAGCTTACCCAGGGGGCCTGGAGAGACCCAGTACTTC	CASSLPRGPGETQYF
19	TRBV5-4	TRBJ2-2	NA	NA	TGTGCCAGCAGCTTGGTGGGCAGGGGCCCCGAACTGAACACCGGGGAGCTGTTTTTT	CASSLVGRGPELNTGELFF
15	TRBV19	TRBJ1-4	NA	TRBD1	TGTGCCAGCGGCGACAGGGGGGGCGCGGGTGAAAAACTGTTTTTT	CASGDRGGAGEKLFF
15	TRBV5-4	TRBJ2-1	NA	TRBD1	TGTGCCAGCAGCTCAGGACAGGGAGGATTCAATGAGCAGTTCTTC	CASSSGQGGFNEQFF
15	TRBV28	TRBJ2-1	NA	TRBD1	TGTGCCAGCATCCTCGGGACAGGGACCTACAATGAGCAGTTCTTC	CASILGTGTYNEQFF
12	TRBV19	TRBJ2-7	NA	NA	TGTGCCAGTCGAAGCGACCACTACGAGCAGTACTTC	CASRSDHYEQYF
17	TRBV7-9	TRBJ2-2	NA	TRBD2	TGTGCCAGCAGCACTGGACTAGCGGGAGCTGGCACCGGGGAGCTGTTTTTT	CASSTGLAGAGTGELFF
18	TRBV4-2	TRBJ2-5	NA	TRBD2	TGTGCCAGCAGCCAAAGGACCCTAGCGGGAGGAAATTGGGAAGAGCAGTACTTC	CASSQRTLAGGNWEEQYF
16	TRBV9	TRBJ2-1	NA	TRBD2	TGTGCCAGCAGCCGTAGTGGCGGGAGGGGGTTCAATGAGCAGTTCTTC	CASSRSGGRGFNEQFF
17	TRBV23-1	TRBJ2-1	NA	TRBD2	TGCGCCAGCAGTCAATCGCAGCTAGCGGATACCTACAATGAGCAGTTCTTC	CASSQSQLADTYNEQFF
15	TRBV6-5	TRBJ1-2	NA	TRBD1	TGTGCCAGCAGTTACACCCGGGACAGGGGAAGAGGCTACACCTTC	CASSYTRDRGRGYTF
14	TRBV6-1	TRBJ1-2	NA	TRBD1	TGTGCCAGCAGTGAAGGGACAGGGGGTTATGGCTACACCTTC	CASSEGTGGYGYTF
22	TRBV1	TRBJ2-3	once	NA	TGCACCAGCAGCCTCTCCCGCCCCCCGACTAGCGGGAGGGTGGCGGCGGGAGATACGCAGTATTTT	CTSSLSRPPTSGRVAAGDTQYF
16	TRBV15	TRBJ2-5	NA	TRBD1	TGTGCCACCAGCAGCAGGACAGGGACGCTCCAAGAGACCCAGTACTTC	CATSSRTGTLQETQYF
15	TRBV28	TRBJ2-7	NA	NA	TGTGCCAGCAGTCCCCCGAGGCAGAAATGGTACGAGCAGTACTTC	CASSPPRQKWYEQYF
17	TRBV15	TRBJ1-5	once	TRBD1	TGTGCCACCAGCAGAGACCCGGGACAGGGAATGAATCAGCCCCAGCATTTT	CATSRDPGQGMNQPQHF
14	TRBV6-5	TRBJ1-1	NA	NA	TGTGCCAGCAGTGGAACACAGGTACACACTGAAGCTTTCTTT	CASSGTQVHTEAFF
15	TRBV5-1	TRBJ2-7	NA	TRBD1	TGCGCCAGCAGCGCGGGACAGGGGGCCTATTACGAGCAGTACTTC	CASSAGQGAYYEQYF
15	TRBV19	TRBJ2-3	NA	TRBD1	TGTGCCAGTAGTATATGGACAGGCAGCACAGATACGCAGTATTTT	CASSIWTGSTDTQYF
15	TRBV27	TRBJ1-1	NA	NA	TGTGCCAGCAGTTTATATCATGGGGTCGGGGGTGAAGCTTTCTTT	CASSLYHGVGGEAFF
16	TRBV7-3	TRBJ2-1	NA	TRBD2	TGTGCCAGCAGCTTAAGTCAGGGACTAGAGAACAATGAGCAGTTCTTC	CASSLSQGLENNEQFF
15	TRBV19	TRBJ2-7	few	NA	TGTGCCAGTAGTATTCGAGGCACCTTCACCTACGAGCAGTACTTC	CASSIRGTFTYEQYF
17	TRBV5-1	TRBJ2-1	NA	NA	TGCGCCAGCAGCTTGTACGGGTCTGGGGAGGTAGTATATGAGCAGTTCTTC	CASSLYGSGEVVYEQFF
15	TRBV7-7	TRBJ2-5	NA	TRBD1	TGTGCTAGCAGCTTATCTGCAGGGGGCAGCGAGACCCAGTACTTC	CASSLSAGGSETQYF
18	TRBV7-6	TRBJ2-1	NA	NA	TGTGCCAGCAGCTTAGCAGTTTCAGGGGAGGGCTCCTACAATGAGCAGTTCTTC	CASSLAVSGEGSYNEQFF
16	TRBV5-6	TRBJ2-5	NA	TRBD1	TGTGCCAGCAGCTTGAGGACAGGGTTTTTGGGAGAGACCCAGTACTTC	CASSLRTGFLGETQYF
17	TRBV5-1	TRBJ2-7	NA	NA	TGCGCCAGCAGCTTGTTCTCTCCGGTGGGAGGCGCCTACGAGCAGTACTTC	CASSLFSPVGGAYEQYF
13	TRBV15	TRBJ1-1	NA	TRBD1	TGTGCCACCGGCCGGGACAGGGACACTGAAGCTTTCTTT	CATGRDRDTEAFF